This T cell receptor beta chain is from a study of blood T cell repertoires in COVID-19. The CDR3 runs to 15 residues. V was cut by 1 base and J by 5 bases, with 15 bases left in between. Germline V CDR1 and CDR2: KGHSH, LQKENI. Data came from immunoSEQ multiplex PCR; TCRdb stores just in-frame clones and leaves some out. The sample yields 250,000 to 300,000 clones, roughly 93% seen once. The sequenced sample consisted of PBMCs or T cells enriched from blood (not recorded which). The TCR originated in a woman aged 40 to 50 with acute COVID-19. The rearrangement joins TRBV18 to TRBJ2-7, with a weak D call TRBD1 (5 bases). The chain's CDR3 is CASSPQQDPSDEQYF. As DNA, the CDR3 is TGTGCCAGCTCACCACAACAGGACCCTTCGGACGAGCAGTACTTC.